The entry below gives a single TCR beta chain sequence along with its context. Its cognate antigen has yet to be identified. No base-level quality is on record; no much larger clone is a single base apart. In the prospective study, participants were about 18 to 95 years old, resided in approximately 25 geographic areas of the United States, and were enrolled through a virtual design. Cohort assignment in the prospective study relied on participant-reported clinical history from a screening survey and a study questionnaire. ImmuneRACE Cohort 3 recovered participants were defined by two consecutive negative NP/OP PCR tests, healthcare professional clearance, or symptom resolution. Mobile phlebotomists in the prospective study collected whole blood, serum and a nasopharyngeal or oropharyngeal swab from every participant. Prospective study participants could optionally give additional blood draws and questionnaires over a 2-month period. Before DNA extraction, blood samples from the prospective study were shipped at room temperature or frozen.

This entry belongs to a study of blood T cell repertoires in COVID-19 (TCRdb year 2020). About the study as a whole: Collaborator samples came from the United States, Italy and Spain and covered acute and convalescent phases of COVID-19. The material from the prospective study consisted of cDNA or gDNA derived from T cells, B-cell-depleted T cells, or PBMCs. Subjects who had been exposed to COVID-19, were actively infected with it, or had recovered from it provided the deeply sampled blood TCRbeta repertoires that made up the dataset. The repertoires were made available in a free public database intended to serve as a resource for research on the immune response to SARS-CoV-2. Samples were obtained from the ongoing ImmuneRACE study (first 160 participants) and from some 1,300 subjects provided by 6 global collaborators. Sample metadata almost always included a de-identified subject ID, COVID-19 status, age in years and sex. HLA class I and class II types, where available, came from metadata supplied by the sample provider rather than from assay-based typing. Overall results and qualifications from the work: The quantity of clinical and demographic metadata differed by source and by participant and was supplied without curation.

The CDR3 runs 12 amino acids, cysteine and phenylalanine included. This entry keeps only the CDR3 DNA: 36 bases, framed from base 1. Per the germline V gene, SNHLY is the CDR1 and FYNNEI is the CDR2. V loses 5 bases, J loses 4 bases, and the germline ends lie 3 bases apart. The immunoSEQ Assay, a bias-controlled multiplex PCR, was used to amplify TCRbeta CDR3 regions from genomic DNA. The original methods were these. Within the assay, amplification of reference gene primers was used to estimate how many nucleated cells each sample contained. To quantify the absolute abundance of each unique TCRbeta CDR3 rearrangement, sequence reads were collapsed and filtered. Productive Simpson clonality was computed per sample as the square root of Simpson's diversity index over productive rearrangements. TCRdb provides this immuneACCESS table in a form limited to in-frame rearrangements. Some clones are lacking; in checked studies, under half of them reflect an unresolved V gene, and why the rest are absent is not known. V and J calls and clone size are those listed in that table; D and trimming were worked out from the DNA. The sample records approximately 300,000 clones, 80% to 90% of which are singletons. The biggest ten clones account for about 5% of the sample.

Sequenced sample: PBMCs or T cells enriched from blood (not recorded which). This receptor was obtained from a woman under 40 who had recovered from COVID-19. The rearranged segments are TRBV2 and TRBJ2-6; the D gene cannot be named for sure. The CDR3 region reads CASSPGANVLTF. The DNA reads as follows: TGTGCCAGCAGTCCAGGGGCCAACGTCCTGACTTTC.